This T cell receptor beta chain was found in a study of radiation and T cells in renal cell carcinoma. Study details: Nephrectomy followed 15 Gy stereotactic body radiation by 4 weeks.

Of note for this clone: The target antigen is unknown.

The CDR3 runs to 11 residues. CDR1 is DFQATT, CDR2 SNEGSKA, per germline (reference sequence). V was clipped by 6 bases and J by 9 bases, with 12 bases between them. Time point specified: blood 2 weeks post-SBRT. The treatment was: 15 Gy SBRT to primary tumor, nephrectomy 4 weeks later. The tumor was a clear cell renal cell carcinoma. The method was immunoSEQ multiplex PCR; TCRdb's version includes in-frame clones alone and lacks a portion of them. The table has about 130,000 clones, more than 80% seen once. Study observations and caveats: From baseline, blood top tumor clonotypes peaked at 2 weeks post-radiation.

The specimen was blood, collected from a patient whose treatment included radiotherapy and nephrectomy. The rearrangement joins TRBV20-1 to TRBJ2-1; D unresolved. This sequence was found in a woman aged 55-70 years with renal cell carcinoma. The CDR3 loop reads CSAALVGEQFF. DNA for the CDR3: TGCAGTGCCGCCCTGGTAGGTGAGCAGTTCTTC.